This T cell receptor (beta chain) was found in a study of T cell responses to AZD1222 COVID-19 vaccine (dated by TCRdb to about 2021). Concerning the study at large: TCR sequencing covered over 230 trial participants: around 210 given two doses of AZD1222 and around 26 given two doses of MenACWY control vaccine. Enrollment into the trials was organized by age into subgroups of 18-55, 56-69 and 70-plus years, and those subgroups contained 148, 28 and 57 TCR-sequenced participants, respectively. Study-wide conclusions, independent of this receptor: A significant rise in spike-specific TCR breadth and depth was observed after two AZD1222 doses relative to day 0 and relative to MenACWY recipients. Most participants were white British and females outnumbered males, and the authors suggested that clonal diversity may have been underestimated. The 56-69-year group was small, and its depth increase did not reach significance, likely because of low power. Nearly half of unique spike-specific TCRs reportedly recognized epitopes outside regions mutated in the B.1.351 and B.1.1.7 variants. Conclusions about previously exposed vaccinees were limited because only 5 or 6 AZD1222 recipients were SARS-CoV-2 seropositive at baseline. CD4 TCRs associated with the vaccine covered the entire spike protein, and the dominant responses were in regions 160-218 and 743-854. Because no day 14 peak-response samples were available, the repertoires could be characterized only after the peak T cell response.

The CDR3 regions of human TCRbeta chains were subjected to immunosequencing. The study's processing was this. TCRs in the repertoires were compared against a reference library of SARS-CoV-2-specific TCRs that had been generated with the MIRA antigen-specificity platform. Breadth was defined as the fraction of unique TCRs that were SARS-CoV-2-associated, and depth was defined as the fraction of total T cells that were SARS-CoV-2-associated. Each spike-specific TCR was assigned to its reactive spike region and to a CD4 or CD8 class using the MIRA data. Log10-transformed breadth and depth values were compared by one-way ANOVA with Sidak's multiple comparisons tests. TCRdb holds this immuneACCESS table with in-frame rearrangements only. Some clones are missing; in checked studies, unresolved V genes explain under half, and the rest has no known cause. The V and J calls and clone size come from that table; D and trimming were worked out from the DNA. The sample table shows roughly 97,000 clones, and about nine tenths are seen once. About 3.1% of the sample comes from the top ten.

Trimmed from V: 6 bases; trimmed from J: 3 bases; junction bases lacking a gene match: 5. The CDR3 runs 15 amino acids, cysteine and phenylalanine included. The kept DNA is CDR3 alone, 45 bases in frame from the first base. The germline V gene encodes CDR1 ENHRY and CDR2 SYGVKD. This clone was seen just once. The clone's antigen remains unknown. Within one base of it there is no much larger clone, and no base qualities were kept. The sample's time point label, decoded: about 28 days (+/-7) after the second vaccine dose. The treatment or condition label of this sample denotes: meningococcal conjugate vaccine given as trial control. The vaccinee samples were drawn from two UK trials, COV001 and COV002, one of which was a single-blind randomized controlled phase 2/3 trial testing AZD1222 (ChAdOx1 nCoV-19) in healthy adults. For TCRbeta chain sequencing, PBMC samples were collected from trial participants at day 0 and at day 28 after the second dose.

This receptor was obtained from an adult who received the MenACWY meningococcal vaccine as a control. The chain is assembled from TRBV10-3 and TRBJ2-3; 11 central nucleotides agree with TRBD1. The input for sequencing was peripheral blood, taken 28 days after the second dose of the MenACWY control vaccine. At the DNA level, the sequence is TGTGCCATCAGGCAAGGGACAGGGGGTACAGATACGCAGTATTTT. Translated, this is CAIRQGTGGTDTQYF.